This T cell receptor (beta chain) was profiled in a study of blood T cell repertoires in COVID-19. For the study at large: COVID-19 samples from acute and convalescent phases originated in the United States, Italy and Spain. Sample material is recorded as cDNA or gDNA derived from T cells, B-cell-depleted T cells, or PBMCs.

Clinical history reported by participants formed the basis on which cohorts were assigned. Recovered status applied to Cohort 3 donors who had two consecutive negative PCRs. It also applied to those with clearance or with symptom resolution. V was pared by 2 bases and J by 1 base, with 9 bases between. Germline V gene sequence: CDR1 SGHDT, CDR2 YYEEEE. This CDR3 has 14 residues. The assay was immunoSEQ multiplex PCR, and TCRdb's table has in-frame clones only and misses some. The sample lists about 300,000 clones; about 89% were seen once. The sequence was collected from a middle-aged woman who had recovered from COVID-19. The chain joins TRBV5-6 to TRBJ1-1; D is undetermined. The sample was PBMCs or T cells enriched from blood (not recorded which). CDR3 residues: CASSFPVSNTEAFF. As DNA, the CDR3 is TGTGCCAGCAGCTTCCCGGTTTCGAACACTGAAGCTTTCTTT.